This is a list of T cell receptor beta chains from one sample in a study of molecular identifiers for immune sequencing clone quantification. TCRdb re-analysed the PCR reads in MiXCR, keeping a single row per CDR3 protein. The table shows over 100,000 distinct CDR3 sequences, with 30% to 45% occurring only once. Material: naive CD8+ T cells from blood, with Jurkat cell RNA spiked in. These receptors originate from a human donor in good health. Some libraries in this study had Jurkat cell RNA spiked in. CDR3s include the opening cysteine and the closing phenylalanine or tryptophan.

cdr3_aa: CASRKGPYEQYF
v_call: TRBV2
j_call: TRBJ2-7

cdr3_aa: CASSEFWTASSHEQYF
v_call: TRBV25-1
j_call: TRBJ2-7

cdr3_aa: CASSQVGTGPQHF
v_call: TRBV3-1
j_call: TRBJ1-5

cdr3_aa: CASSPGGWAREAEAFF
v_call: TRBV7-9
j_call: TRBJ1-1

cdr3_aa: CASSYSGVDEKLFF
v_call: TRBV6-6
j_call: TRBJ1-4

cdr3_aa: CSARDARSPSYEQYF
v_call: TRBV20-1
j_call: TRBJ2-7

cdr3_aa: CASSYSRHLDEQYF
v_call: TRBV6-6
j_call: TRBJ2-7

cdr3_aa: CASSLGRIAEAYNEQFF
v_call: TRBV13
j_call: TRBJ2-1

cdr3_aa: CASSYYDGEQFF
v_call: TRBV6-5
j_call: TRBJ2-1

cdr3_aa: CASSPRSWDTQYF
v_call: TRBV27
j_call: TRBJ2-3

cdr3_aa: CASSSTSGSPDTQYF
v_call: TRBV18
j_call: TRBJ2-3

cdr3_aa: CASRLSDWGREAFF
v_call: TRBV6-2/TRBV6-3
j_call: TRBJ1-1

cdr3_aa: CASSGTSGETQYF
v_call: TRBV9
j_call: TRBJ2-5

cdr3_aa: CSALLGQLNTEAFF
v_call: TRBV20-1
j_call: TRBJ1-1

cdr3_aa: CASSLYEAGGDWYEQFF
v_call: TRBV7-2
j_call: TRBJ2-1

cdr3_aa: CASSSGQGELAKNIQYF
v_call: TRBV6-5
j_call: TRBJ2-4

cdr3_aa: CASSLWSNPTTGELFF
v_call: TRBV7-8
j_call: TRBJ2-2

cdr3_aa: CASSQGSRDTQYF
v_call: TRBV4-3
j_call: TRBJ2-3

cdr3_aa: CATSTSLGGDEQFF
v_call: TRBV15
j_call: TRBJ2-1

cdr3_aa: CASSGHGTGVEKLFF
v_call: TRBV7-9
j_call: TRBJ1-4

cdr3_aa: CASSLLGGDQPQHF
v_call: TRBV28
j_call: TRBJ1-5

cdr3_aa: CASRPQWGYGYTF
v_call: TRBV12-3/TRBV12-4
j_call: TRBJ1-2

cdr3_aa: CARGLGNEQFF
v_call: TRBV12-3/TRBV12-4
j_call: TRBJ2-1

cdr3_aa: CASSRTVGVFNTGELFF
v_call: TRBV14
j_call: TRBJ2-2

cdr3_aa: CASSQARWDEQYF
v_call: TRBV6-2/TRBV6-3
j_call: TRBJ2-7

cdr3_aa: CASRVMAAPSTDTQYF
v_call: TRBV6-2/TRBV6-3
j_call: TRBJ2-3

cdr3_aa: CASSLLITGGTNTEAFF
v_call: TRBV28
j_call: TRBJ1-1

cdr3_aa: CASSEVAGDNEQFF
v_call: TRBV2
j_call: TRBJ2-1

cdr3_aa: CASSPNVGPRAYNEQFF
v_call: TRBV18
j_call: TRBJ2-1

cdr3_aa: CASSPTGDGQFF
v_call: TRBV7-9
j_call: TRBJ2-1

cdr3_aa: CASSQGLAGHTDTQYF
v_call: TRBV9
j_call: TRBJ2-3

cdr3_aa: CASKPTSGYGQYF
v_call: TRBV12-3/TRBV12-4
j_call: TRBJ2-7

cdr3_aa: CASSSPRTDTQYF
v_call: TRBV6-5
j_call: TRBJ2-3

cdr3_aa: CASSHETSRDTQYF
v_call: TRBV14
j_call: TRBJ2-3

cdr3_aa: CASSLVAGRYEQYF
v_call: TRBV5-6
j_call: TRBJ2-7

cdr3_aa: CASSWAGENTQYF
v_call: TRBV12-3/TRBV12-4
j_call: TRBJ2-3

cdr3_aa: CASSERGWLTSGANVLTF
v_call: TRBV6-1
j_call: TRBJ2-6

cdr3_aa: CASTNRGEEETQYF
v_call: TRBV11-1
j_call: TRBJ2-5

cdr3_aa: CAGSFGTGRQSQHF
v_call: TRBV5-6
j_call: TRBJ1-5

cdr3_aa: CASRGTGPQETQYF
v_call: TRBV13
j_call: TRBJ2-5

cdr3_aa: CASSLTLQGEATNEKLFF
v_call: TRBV7-6
j_call: TRBJ1-4

cdr3_aa: CASSQSIVGFYGYTF
v_call: TRBV16
j_call: TRBJ1-2

cdr3_aa: CASSAPLAGGPNEQFF
v_call: TRBV4-3
j_call: TRBJ2-1

cdr3_aa: CASSGWGQETQYF
v_call: TRBV9
j_call: TRBJ2-5

cdr3_aa: CASGDPGEALSTDTQYF
v_call: TRBV6-2/TRBV6-3
j_call: TRBJ2-3

cdr3_aa: CASSEGPSSYNEQFF
v_call: TRBV5-6
j_call: TRBJ2-1

cdr3_aa: CASSEASGAYEQYF
v_call: TRBV11-3
j_call: TRBJ2-7

cdr3_aa: CASSKSLGQGVAGELFF
v_call: TRBV27
j_call: TRBJ2-2

cdr3_aa: CASSLSGTPYEQYF
v_call: TRBV27
j_call: TRBJ2-7

cdr3_aa: CASSPSGAGADTQYF
v_call: TRBV12-3/TRBV12-4
j_call: TRBJ2-3